A single sample gave rise to the 30 T cell receptor beta chains below, sequenced in a study of blood T cell repertoires in COVID-19 (dated by TCRdb to between 2020 and 2021). Library preparation was by the immunoSEQ multiplex PCR assay. The immuneACCESS repertoire file appears here via TCRdb, limited to in-frame rearrangements. These files lack a portion of the clones; in checked studies, under half of the deficit traces to unresolved V genes, and the cause of the others is not known. For this sample there are approximately 480,000 clones; about nine tenths appear just once. The ten largest clones take up under 0.85% of the sample. Sample: PBMCs or T cells enriched from blood (not recorded which). The receptors originated from a woman between 18 and 29 years old who had recovered from COVID-19.

The chain has TRBV19 and TRBJ1-1; D gene uncertain. Germline lookup yields CDR1 LNHDA and CDR2 SQIVND (reference sequence). V was cut by 7 bases and J by 4 bases, with 19 bases left in between. The CDR3 runs to 15 residues. CDR3 DNA sequence: TGTGCCAGTAACCCAAAAGGCCCGGGAACCACTGAAGCTTTCTTT. It yields the protein CASNPKGPGTTEAFF.

The V call is TRBV2, the J call TRBJ1-1, with D possibly being TRBD1 (5 bases). The CDR3 covers 14 residues. Germline CDR1 reads SNHLY; CDR2 reads FYNNEI. V lost 4 bases and J 1 base, leaving 10 bases between the germline ends. Here the CDR3 reads CASSASTANTEAFF. The DNA of the CDR3 is TGTGCCAGCAGTGCATCGACAGCGAACACTGAAGCTTTCTTT.

CDR3 region: CASSLGDRETQYF. The CDR3 DNA sequence: TGCGCCAGCAGCTTGGGCGACAGGGAGACCCAGTACTTC. The V gene is TRBV5-1, the J gene TRBJ2-5, with D perhaps TRBD1 (6 bases). V was shortened by 0 bases and J by 5 bases, with 8 bases between the two germline ends. The CDR3 loop spans 13 amino acids. The germline V gene has CDR1 SGHRS and CDR2 YFSETQ.

V and J are TRBV24-1 and TRBJ1-2; 10 nucleotides line up with TRBD1. Germline CDR1 and CDR2: KGHDR and SFDVKD. The CDR3 contains 15 residues. With 6 bases clipped from V and 8 bases from J, the junction kept 11 bases outside the gene matches. The CDR3: CATSSPGQGFGGYTF. The DNA for the CDR3 is TGTGCCACCAGTTCACCGGGACAGGGGTTCGGAGGCTACACCTTC.

The chain recombines TRBV6-2 or TRBV6-3 with TRBJ1-2; weak D call: TRBD1 (5 bases). V lost 0 bases to trimming and J lost 5 bases, with 16 bases between them. The germline gives CDR1 MNHEY, CDR2 SVGEGT. CDR3 size: 16 residues. CDR3 bases: TGTGCCAGCAGTTACTCTCCGGGCCAGGACAAATATGGCTACACCTTC. Protein sequence: CASSYSPGQDKYGYTF.

In its sample, this clone was seen a few times. The chain has TRBV6-5 and TRBJ1-5, with 7 bases fitting TRBD1. The CDR3 spans 14 residues. Trimming cost V 4 bases and J 3 bases; bases outside gene matches: 3. The germline gives CDR1 MNHEY, CDR2 SVGAGI. The CDR3 bases are TGTGCCAGCAGTTTGGGACAGTTCAATCAGCCCCAGCATTTT. Translated, it gives CASSLGQFNQPQHF.

V usage is TRBV5-1 and J usage is TRBJ2-2, with 9 bases that match TRBD1. The V segment lost 4 bases and the J segment 4 bases; nucleotides outside the gene matches: 5. The CDR3 runs 15 residues. Germline V gene data show CDR1 as SGHRS and CDR2 as YFSETQ. As DNA, the CDR3 is TGCGCCAGCAGCCCCGGGACAGGGAGCACCGGGGAGCTGTTTTTT. This encodes CASSPGTGSTGELFF.

The chain employs TRBV19 and TRBJ2-3; possible D gene TRBD2, 7 bases. The CDR3 covers 15 residues. V was pared by 3 bases and J by 2 bases, with 12 bases between. The germline CDR1 and CDR2 sequences are LNHDA and SQIVND (reference sequence). CDR3 nucleotide sequence: TGTGCCAGTAGTATCCGGGGGGCCTCCACAGATACGCAGTATTTT. This encodes CASSIRGASTDTQYF.

This chain joins TRBV6-5 and TRBJ1-3; the D gene is possibly TRBD1 (5 bases). The ends were cut back, 2 bases at V and 2 bases at J, with 13 bases in the middle. The CDR3 covers 16 residues. CDR1 and CDR2 from the germline V gene are MNHEY and SVGAGI. CDR3 nucleotide sequence: TGTGCCAGCAGTTACGGGGGGAACCATCCTGGAAACACCATATATTTT. Amino acid sequence: CASSYGGNHPGNTIYF.

The rearrangement uses TRBV28 and TRBJ2-7, with 8 bases that match TRBD1. Germline lookup yields CDR1 MDHEN and CDR2 SYDVKM. V dropped 5 bases and J dropped 1; count of bases not matched to a gene: 7. This CDR3 comprises 15 residues. CDR3: CASSDAGGSSYEQYF. CDR3 DNA sequence: TGTGCCAGCAGTGATGCAGGGGGCAGTTCCTACGAGCAGTACTTC.

The rearrangement joins TRBV4-1 to TRBJ1-4, with TRBD1 as a possible D gene (5 bases). Between the trimmed V and J ends, which lost 0 bases and 7 bases, there was a span of 12 bases. Germline CDR1 reads MGHRA; CDR2 reads YSYEKL. The CDR3 has 15 residues. The CDR3 DNA reads as TGCGCCAGCAGCCAAGACGAAGGGGCGAGTGAAAAACTGTTTTTT. As protein: CASSQDEGASEKLFF.

The chain joins TRBV29-1 to TRBJ1-1, with 8 bases fitting TRBD1. The CDR3 sequence is 13 residues long. V gave up 6 bases and J gave up 4 bases; unmatched junction bases: 7. Germline CDR1 reads SQVTM; CDR2 reads ANQGSEA. This chain's CDR3 is CSVRSTGGTEAFF. CDR3 in DNA: TGCAGCGTGCGGTCTACAGGGGGCACTGAAGCTTTCTTT.

The chain joins TRBV6-5 to TRBJ2-7, with a possible D match to TRBD1 (6 bases). The CDR3 contains 14 residues. Germline CDR1 reads MNHEY; CDR2 reads SVGAGI. V was clipped by 6 bases and J by 2 bases, with 14 bases between them. CDR3 bases: TGTGCCAGCAGCGGTGACAGGAGGCCCTACGAGCAGTACTTC. Translation gives CASSGDRRPYEQYF.

This rearrangement joins TRBV20-1 to TRBJ1-5; 8 bases agree with TRBD1. CDR1 and CDR2 from the germline V gene are DFQATT and SNEGSKA (reference sequence). The junction had 9 bases not matched to a gene; V was cut back by 3 bases and J by 2 bases. The CDR3 extends over 16 amino acids. CDR3 coding DNA: TGCAGTGCTAGTTCCGGGACAGGATTACGCAATCAGCCCCAGCATTTT. It translates to CSASSGTGLRNQPQHF.

This chain links TRBV27 with TRBJ1-1; TRBD1 aligns across 9 bases. V was pared by 5 bases and J by 3 bases, with 4 bases of the junction left unmatched. Germline V gene data show CDR1 as MNHEY and CDR2 as SMNVEV (reference sequence). The CDR3 spans 14 residues. The DNA of the CDR3 is TGTGCCAGCAGTCACCGGGACAGGGACACTGAAGCTTTCTTT. This codes for CASSHRDRDTEAFF.

The gene calls are TRBV6-5 and TRBJ1-2; 11 bases are a match to TRBD1. From germline, CDR1 is MNHEY and CDR2 SVGAGI. This CDR3 spans 15 amino acids. The junction had 2 bases not matched to a gene; V was cut back by 2 bases and J by 3 bases. The chain's CDR3 is CASSYRTGGYYGYTF. The CDR3 DNA reads as TGTGCCAGCAGTTACCGGACAGGGGGCTACTATGGCTACACCTTC.

This clone was observed a handful of times. The V gene is TRBV11-2, the J gene TRBJ1-2; 8 bases are a match to TRBD1. Per the germline V gene, CDR1 is SGHAT and CDR2 is FQNNGV. The CDR3 is 11 residues long. Losses at the gene ends were 5 bases for V and 13 bases for J; bases not matched to a gene: 6. This CDR3 is CASSTPDRGTF. Written as DNA, the CDR3 is TGTGCCAGCAGCACACCCGACAGGGGCACCTTC.

V is TRBV27 and J is TRBJ2-1; 9 bases fit TRBD2. The V gene's germline CDR1 is MNHEY and CDR2 SMNVEV (reference sequence). The CDR3 loop spans 18 amino acids. The V segment lost 5 bases and the J segment 5 bases; nucleotides outside the gene matches: 16. The CDR3 DNA reads as TGTGCCAGCAGTCCGGGGGTAATAGCGGGGGCCCTTCACAATGAGCAGTTCTTC. Protein: CASSPGVIAGALHNEQFF.

The rearrangement joins TRBV2 to TRBJ1-1; D unclear. Germline-derived CDR1 and CDR2 are SNHLY and FYNNEI. Trimming left V 0 bases short and J 1 base short, with 6 bases between. This CDR3 contains 14 residues. The chain's CDR3 is CASSEAAGNTEAFF. CDR3 nucleotide sequence: TGTGCCAGCAGTGAAGCGGCAGGGAACACTGAAGCTTTCTTT.

This clone was seen ten or more times. This chain joins TRBV2 and TRBJ2-7; 7 nucleotides line up with TRBD2. This CDR3 spans 15 amino acids. Germline V gene data show CDR1 as SNHLY and CDR2 as FYNNEI. V was pared by 4 bases and J by 1 base, with 7 bases of the junction left unmatched. The DNA of the CDR3 is TGTGCCAGCAGTGCTGAAGCGGGGCCATCCTACGAGCAGTACTTC. Translated: CASSAEAGPSYEQYF.

The chain links TRBV24-1 to TRBJ2-3, with TRBD2 as a possible D gene (6 bases). The CDR3 length is 13 residues. V lost 10 bases and J lost 0, with 10 bases in between. Germline-derived CDR1 and CDR2 are KGHDR and SFDVKD. The CDR3 sequence is CATRGSSTDTQYF. The CDR3 nucleotides are TGTGCCACTCGGGGGTCTAGCACAGATACGCAGTATTTT.

The rearrangement uses TRBV29-1 and TRBJ1-2; 9 positions agree with TRBD1. Germline CDR1 reads SQVTM; CDR2 reads ANQGSEA. The V gene end was trimmed by 6 bases and the J gene end by 9 bases; junction bases not matched to a gene: 8. The CDR3 is 12 residues long. The CDR3 loop is CSVAEQGASYTF. The CDR3 DNA reads as TGCAGCGTCGCCGAACAGGGGGCAAGCTACACCTTC.

The rearrangement joins TRBV19 to TRBJ1-5; 7 positions agree with TRBD1. Looked up from germline, CDR1 is LNHDA and CDR2 is SQIVND (reference sequence). This CDR3 is 15 amino acids long. The J segment lost 5 bases and the V segment lost 5 bases, leaving 9 bases of the junction unmatched. In nucleotides, the CDR3 is TGTGCCAGTAGTGCAACACAGGGGAGCGATCAGCCCCAGCATTTT. Residues: CASSATQGSDQPQHF.

The rearrangement links TRBV5-1 to TRBJ2-5, with TRBD2 matching over 10 bases. Germline CDR1 SGHRS, CDR2 YFSETQ. Trimming at V came to 2 bases and at J to 4 bases, leaving 8 bases not matched to a gene. This CDR3 contains 16 residues. CDR3 sequence: CASSFSASGGLETQYF. The CDR3 DNA follows: TGCGCCAGCAGCTTCTCGGCTAGCGGGGGCCTAGAGACCCAGTACTTC.

The chain combines TRBV6-5 with TRBJ2-1, with 7 positions matching TRBD1. The germline gives CDR1 MNHEY, CDR2 SVGAGI. The CDR3 length is 12 residues. V lost 11 bases, J lost 2 bases, and 3 bases stayed unmatched. DNA for the CDR3: TGTGCCTCGGACAGGACCTACAATGAGCAGTTCTTC. It is translated as CASDRTYNEQFF.

The genes are TRBV27 and TRBJ2-7; tentative D call: TRBD2 (5 bases). Germline CDR1 is MNHEY and CDR2 is SMNVEV (reference sequence). This CDR3 comprises 17 residues. V lost 2 bases and J 3 bases, leaving 20 bases between the germline ends. The CDR3 bases are TGTGCCAGCAGTTTAATAGGCGGAGGTGGGGTGAACTACGAGCAGTACTTC. It specifies CASSLIGGGGVNYEQYF.

The chain links TRBV7-3 to TRBJ2-7; tentatively, D is TRBD2 (6 bases). Germline CDR1 is SGHTA and CDR2 is FQGTGA. The CDR3 has 15 amino acids. V lost 2 bases and J 7 bases, leaving 18 bases between the germline ends. CDR3 amino acids: CASSLERGVIWEQYF. The CDR3 DNA sequence: TGTGCCAGCAGCTTAGAACGCGGGGTGATATGGGAGCAGTACTTC.

The V call is TRBV7-8, the J call TRBJ2-5; 7 nucleotides match TRBD1. The CDR3 loop spans 16 amino acids. CDR1 SGHVS and CDR2 FQNEAQ come from the germline V gene. V was pared by 2 bases and J by 7 bases, with 13 bases of the junction left unmatched. CDR3 region: CASSLNPTGHRGTQYF. The CDR3 bases are TGTGCCAGCAGCTTAAACCCGACAGGGCATAGAGGGACCCAGTACTTC.

V and J are TRBV27 and TRBJ1-2; D remains unclear. The CDR3 has 13 amino acids. V was pared by 5 bases and J by 3 bases, with 10 bases between. Germline V lookup: CDR1 MNHEY, CDR2 SMNVEV (reference sequence). DNA for the CDR3: TGTGCCAGCAGTCGCGACACAGACTATGGCTACACCTTC. It translates to CASSRDTDYGYTF.

The V and J genes are TRBV10-2 and TRBJ1-2; TRBD1 is a possible D gene (5 bases). Germline CDR1 reads WSHSY; CDR2 reads SAAADI. The CDR3 totals 13 residues. Trimming removed 11 bases from V and 8 bases from J, with 21 bases in between. The CDR3 sequence is CAASGGPAGGYTF. DNA of the CDR3: TGCGCCGCATCGGGGGGTCCCGCGGGAGGCTACACCTTC.